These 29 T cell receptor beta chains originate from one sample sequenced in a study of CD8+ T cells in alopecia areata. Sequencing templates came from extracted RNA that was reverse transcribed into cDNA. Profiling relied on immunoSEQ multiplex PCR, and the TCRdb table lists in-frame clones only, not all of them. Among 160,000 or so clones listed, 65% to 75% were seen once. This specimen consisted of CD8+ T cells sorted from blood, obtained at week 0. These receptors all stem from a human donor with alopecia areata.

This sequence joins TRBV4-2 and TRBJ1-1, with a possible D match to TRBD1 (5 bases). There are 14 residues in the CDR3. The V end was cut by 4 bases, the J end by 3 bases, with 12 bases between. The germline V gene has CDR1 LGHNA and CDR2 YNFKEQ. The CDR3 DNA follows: TGTGCCAGCAGCCCAAGGGACGGGTACACTGAAGCTTTCTTT. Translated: CASSPRDGYTEAFF.

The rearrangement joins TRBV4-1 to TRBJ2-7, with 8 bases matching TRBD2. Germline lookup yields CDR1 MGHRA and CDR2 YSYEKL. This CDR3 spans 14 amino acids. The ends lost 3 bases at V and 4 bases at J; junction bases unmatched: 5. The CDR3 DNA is TGCGCCAGCAGCCATAGCGGGGAAGGGTACGAGCAGTACTTC. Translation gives CASSHSGEGYEQYF.

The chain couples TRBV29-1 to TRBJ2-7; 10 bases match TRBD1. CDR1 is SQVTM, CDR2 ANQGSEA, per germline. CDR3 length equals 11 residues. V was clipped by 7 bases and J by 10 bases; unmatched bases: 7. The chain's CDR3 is CSDDRDRGQYF. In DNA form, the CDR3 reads TGCAGCGACGACCGGGACAGGGGCCAGTACTTC.

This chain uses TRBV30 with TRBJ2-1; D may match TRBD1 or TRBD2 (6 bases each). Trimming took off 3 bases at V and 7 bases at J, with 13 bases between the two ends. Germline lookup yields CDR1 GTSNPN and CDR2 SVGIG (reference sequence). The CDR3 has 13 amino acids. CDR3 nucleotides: TGTGCCTGGAGGGGCTTAGGGGGGAATGAGCAGTTCTTC. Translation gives CAWRGLGGNEQFF. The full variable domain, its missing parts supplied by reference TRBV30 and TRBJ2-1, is SQTIHQWPATLVQPVGSPLSLECTVEGTSNPNLYWYRQAAGRGLQLLFYSVGIGQISSEVPQNLSASRPQDRQFILSSKKLLLSDSGFYLCAWRGLGGNEQFFGPGTRLTVL.

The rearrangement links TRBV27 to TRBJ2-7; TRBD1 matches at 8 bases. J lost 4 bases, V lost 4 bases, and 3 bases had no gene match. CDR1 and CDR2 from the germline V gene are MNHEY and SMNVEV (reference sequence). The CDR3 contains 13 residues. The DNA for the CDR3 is TGTGCCAGCAGTTCAGGGGGCAGATACGAGCAGTACTTC. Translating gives CASSSGGRYEQYF.

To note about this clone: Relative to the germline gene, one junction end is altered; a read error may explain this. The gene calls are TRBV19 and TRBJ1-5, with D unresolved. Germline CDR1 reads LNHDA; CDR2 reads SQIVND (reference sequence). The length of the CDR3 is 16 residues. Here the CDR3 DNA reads TGTGCCAGTAGTCTCAAGGTCCGAGCTAGCGATCAGCCCCAGCATTTT. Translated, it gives CASSLKVRASDQPQHF. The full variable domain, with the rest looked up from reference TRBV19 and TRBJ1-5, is DGGITQSPKYLFRKEGQNVTLSCEQNLNHDAMYWYRQDPGQGLRLIYYSQIVNDFQKGDIAEGYSVSREKKESFPLTVTSAQKNPTAFYLCASSLKVRASDQPQHFGDGTRLSIL.

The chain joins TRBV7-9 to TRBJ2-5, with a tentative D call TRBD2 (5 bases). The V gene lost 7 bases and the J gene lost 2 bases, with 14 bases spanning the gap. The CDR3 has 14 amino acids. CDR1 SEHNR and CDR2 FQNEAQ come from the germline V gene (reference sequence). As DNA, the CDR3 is TGTGCCAGCACCGGAAGGACTTCACAAGAGACCCAGTACTTC. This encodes CASTGRTSQETQYF.

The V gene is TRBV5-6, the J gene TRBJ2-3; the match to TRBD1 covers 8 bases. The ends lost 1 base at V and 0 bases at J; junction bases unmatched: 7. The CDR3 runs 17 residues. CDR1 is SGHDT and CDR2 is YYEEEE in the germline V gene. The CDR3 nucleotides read TGTGCCAGCAGCTTGAAAGTCAGGGGGCCGAGCACAGATACGCAGTATTTT. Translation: CASSLKVRGPSTDTQYF. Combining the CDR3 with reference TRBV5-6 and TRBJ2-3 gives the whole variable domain DAGVTQSPTHLIKTRGQQVTLRCSPKSGHDTVSWYQQALGQGPQFIFQYYEEEERQRGNFPDRFSGHQFPNYSSELNVNALLLGDSALYLCASSLKVRGPSTDTQYFGPGTRLTVL.

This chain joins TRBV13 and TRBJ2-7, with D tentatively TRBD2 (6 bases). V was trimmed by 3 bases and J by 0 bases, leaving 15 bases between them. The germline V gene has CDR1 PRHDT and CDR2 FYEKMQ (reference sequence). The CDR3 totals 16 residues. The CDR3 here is CASSFKGDSSSYEQYF. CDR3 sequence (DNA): TGTGCCAGCAGCTTCAAAGGGGACTCGTCCTCCTACGAGCAGTACTTC. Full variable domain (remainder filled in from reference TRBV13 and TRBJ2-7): AAGVIQSPRHLIKEKRETATLKCYPIPRHDTVYWYQQGPGQDPQFLISFYEKMQSDKGSIPDRFSAQQFSDYHSELNMSSLELGDSALYFCASSFKGDSSSYEQYFGPGTRLTVT.

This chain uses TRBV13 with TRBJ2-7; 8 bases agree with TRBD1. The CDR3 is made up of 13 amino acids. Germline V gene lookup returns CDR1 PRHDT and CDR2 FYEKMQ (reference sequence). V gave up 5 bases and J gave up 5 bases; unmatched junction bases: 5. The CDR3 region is CASSVAGGHEQYF. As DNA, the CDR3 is TGTGCCAGCAGCGTTGCAGGGGGCCACGAGCAGTACTTC. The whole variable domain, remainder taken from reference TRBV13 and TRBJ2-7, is AAGVIQSPRHLIKEKRETATLKCYPIPRHDTVYWYQQGPGQDPQFLISFYEKMQSDKGSIPDRFSAQQFSDYHSELNMSSLELGDSALYFCASSVAGGHEQYFGPGTRLTVT.

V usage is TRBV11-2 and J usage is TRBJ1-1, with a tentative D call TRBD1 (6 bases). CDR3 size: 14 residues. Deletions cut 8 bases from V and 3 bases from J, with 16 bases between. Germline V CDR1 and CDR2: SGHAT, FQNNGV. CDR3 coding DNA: TGTGCCAGCGCCCCGGGGGGGCGCGACACTGAAGCTTTCTTT. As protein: CASAPGGRDTEAFF.

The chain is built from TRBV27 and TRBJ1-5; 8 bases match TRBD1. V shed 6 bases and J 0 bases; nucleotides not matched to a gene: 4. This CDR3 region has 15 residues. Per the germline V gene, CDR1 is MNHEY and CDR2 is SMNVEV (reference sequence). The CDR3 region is CASSGTGYSNQPQHF. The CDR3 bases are TGTGCCAGCAGCGGGACAGGCTATAGCAATCAGCCCCAGCATTTT.

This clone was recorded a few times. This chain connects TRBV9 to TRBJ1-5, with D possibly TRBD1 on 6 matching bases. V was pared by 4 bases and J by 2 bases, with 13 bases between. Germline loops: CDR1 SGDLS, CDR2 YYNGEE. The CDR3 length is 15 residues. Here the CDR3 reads CASSSSGAGNQPQHF. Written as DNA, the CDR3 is TGTGCCAGCAGCTCGTCGGGGGCCGGCAATCAGCCCCAGCATTTT.

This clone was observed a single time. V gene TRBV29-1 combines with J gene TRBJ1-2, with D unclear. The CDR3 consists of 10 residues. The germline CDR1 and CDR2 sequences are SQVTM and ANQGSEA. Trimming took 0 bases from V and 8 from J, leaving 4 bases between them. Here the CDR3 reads CSVEEGGYTF. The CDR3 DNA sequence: TGCAGCGTTGAAGAGGGAGGCTACACCTTC.

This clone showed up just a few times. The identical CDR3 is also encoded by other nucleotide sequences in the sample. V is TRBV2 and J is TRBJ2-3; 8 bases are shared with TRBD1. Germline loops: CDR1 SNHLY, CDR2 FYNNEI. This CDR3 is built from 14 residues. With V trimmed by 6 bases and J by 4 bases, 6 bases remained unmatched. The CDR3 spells CASRAGQGPDTQYF. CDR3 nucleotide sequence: TGTGCCAGCAGGGCTGGACAGGGTCCAGATACGCAGTATTTT.

CDR3 in DNA: TGTGCCTGGAGTGATAACCTTATTACCACTGAAGCTTTCTTT. Translation gives CAWSDNLITTEAFF. The chain has TRBV30 and TRBJ1-1, with D unclear. V was shortened by 1 base and J by 4 bases, with 13 bases between the two germline ends. CDR1 and CDR2 (germline): GTSNPN, SVGIG (reference sequence). CDR3 size: 14 residues.

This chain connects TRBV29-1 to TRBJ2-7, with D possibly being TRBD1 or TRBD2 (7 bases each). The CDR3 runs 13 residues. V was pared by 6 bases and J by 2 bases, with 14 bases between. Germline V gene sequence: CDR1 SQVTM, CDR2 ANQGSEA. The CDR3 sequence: CSVGGTVAYEQYF. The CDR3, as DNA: TGCAGCGTGGGGGGGACAGTAGCCTACGAGCAGTACTTC.

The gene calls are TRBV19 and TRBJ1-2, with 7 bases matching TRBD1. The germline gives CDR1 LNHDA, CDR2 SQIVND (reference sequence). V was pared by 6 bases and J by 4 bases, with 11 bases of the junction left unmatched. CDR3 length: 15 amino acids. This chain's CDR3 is CASSPGQDPSYGYTF. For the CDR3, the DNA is TGTGCCAGTAGCCCCGGACAGGACCCATCCTATGGCTACACCTTC.

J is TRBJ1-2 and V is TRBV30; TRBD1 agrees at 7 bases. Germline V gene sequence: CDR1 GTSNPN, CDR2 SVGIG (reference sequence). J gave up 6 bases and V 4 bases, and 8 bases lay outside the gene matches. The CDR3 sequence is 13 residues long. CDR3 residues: CAWIDRVADGYTF. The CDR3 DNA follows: TGTGCCTGGATCGACAGGGTAGCGGATGGCTACACCTTC.

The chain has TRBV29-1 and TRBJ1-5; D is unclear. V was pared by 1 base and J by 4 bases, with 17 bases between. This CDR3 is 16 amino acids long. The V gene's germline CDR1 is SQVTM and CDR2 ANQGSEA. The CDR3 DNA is TGCAGCGTTGAAGGGCTCAGAGATCAGCGGAATCAGCCCCAGCATTTT. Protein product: CSVEGLRDQRNQPQHF.

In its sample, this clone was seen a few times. CDR3 DNA sequence: TGTGCCAGCAGTCCAAGAAGGGATACGCAGTATTTT. Translated: CASSPRRDTQYF. This chain connects TRBV6-6 to TRBJ2-3; D gene ambiguous. The CDR3 runs 12 residues. V lost 5 bases, J lost 6 bases, and 9 bases lay in between. Germline V CDR1 and CDR2: MNHNY, SVGAGI (reference sequence).

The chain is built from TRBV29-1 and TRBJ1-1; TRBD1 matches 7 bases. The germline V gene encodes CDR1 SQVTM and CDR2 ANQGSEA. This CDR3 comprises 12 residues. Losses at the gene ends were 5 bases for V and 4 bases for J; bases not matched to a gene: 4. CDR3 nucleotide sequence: TGCAGCGTTACAGGGGTGGTCACTGAAGCTTTCTTT. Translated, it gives CSVTGVVTEAFF.

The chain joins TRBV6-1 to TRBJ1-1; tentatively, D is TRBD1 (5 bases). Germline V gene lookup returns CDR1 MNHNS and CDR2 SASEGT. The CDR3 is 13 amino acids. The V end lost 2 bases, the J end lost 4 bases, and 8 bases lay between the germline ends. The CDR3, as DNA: TGTGCCAGCAGTGAATGGGGGGGCACTGAAGCTTTCTTT. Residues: CASSEWGGTEAFF.

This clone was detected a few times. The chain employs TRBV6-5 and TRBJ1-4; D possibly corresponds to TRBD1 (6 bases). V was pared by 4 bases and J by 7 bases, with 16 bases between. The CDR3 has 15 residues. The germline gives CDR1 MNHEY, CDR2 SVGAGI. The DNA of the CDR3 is TGTGCCAGCAGTTTGACACAGGGTGAAAGTGAAAAACTGTTTTTT. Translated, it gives CASSLTQGESEKLFF.

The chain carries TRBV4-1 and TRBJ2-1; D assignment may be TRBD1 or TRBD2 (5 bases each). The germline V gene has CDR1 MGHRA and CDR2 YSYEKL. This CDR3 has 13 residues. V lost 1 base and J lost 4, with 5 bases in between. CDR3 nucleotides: TGCGCCAGCAGCCAAGGGGGGTACAATGAGCAGTTCTTC. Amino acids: CASSQGGYNEQFF.

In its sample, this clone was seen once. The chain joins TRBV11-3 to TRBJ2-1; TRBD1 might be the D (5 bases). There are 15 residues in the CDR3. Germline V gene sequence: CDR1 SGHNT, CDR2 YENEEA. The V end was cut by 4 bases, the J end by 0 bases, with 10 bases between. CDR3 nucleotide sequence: TGTGCCAGCAGCTATCAAGGGGACTCCTACAATGAGCAGTTCTTC. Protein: CASSYQGDSYNEQFF. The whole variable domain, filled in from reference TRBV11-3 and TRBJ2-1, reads EAGVVQSPRYKIIEKKQPVAFWCNPISGHNTLYWYLQNLGQGPELLIRYENEEAVDDSQLPKDRFSAERLKGVDSTLKIQPAELGDSAVYLCASSYQGDSYNEQFFGPGTRLTVL.

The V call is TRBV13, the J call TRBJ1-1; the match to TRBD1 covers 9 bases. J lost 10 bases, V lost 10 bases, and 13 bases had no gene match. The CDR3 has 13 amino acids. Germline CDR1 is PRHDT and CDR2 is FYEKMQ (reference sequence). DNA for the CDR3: TGTGCCAATACGGGACAGGGTAACCTCGGAGCTTTCTTT. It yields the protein CANTGQGNLGAFF.

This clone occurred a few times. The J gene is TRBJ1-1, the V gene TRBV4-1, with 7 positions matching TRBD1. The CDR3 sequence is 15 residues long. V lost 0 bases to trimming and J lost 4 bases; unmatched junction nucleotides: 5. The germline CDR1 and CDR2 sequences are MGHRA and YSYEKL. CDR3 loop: CASSQEDRVGTEAFF. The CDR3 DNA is TGCGCCAGCAGCCAAGAAGACAGGGTAGGCACTGAAGCTTTCTTT.

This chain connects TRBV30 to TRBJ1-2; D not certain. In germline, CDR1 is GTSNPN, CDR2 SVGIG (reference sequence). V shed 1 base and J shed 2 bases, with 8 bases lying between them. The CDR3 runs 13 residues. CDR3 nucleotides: TGTGCCTGGAGTGAGGCCGTCAACTATGGCTACACCTTC. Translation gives CAWSEAVNYGYTF. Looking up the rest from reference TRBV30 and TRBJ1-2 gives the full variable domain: SQTIHQWPATLVQPVGSPLSLECTVEGTSNPNLYWYRQAAGRGLQLLFYSVGIGQISSEVPQNLSASRPQDRQFILSSKKLLLSDSGFYLCAWSEAVNYGYTFGSGTRLTVV.